These T cell receptor beta chains were read from a single sample in a study of shared clonotypes between healthy human individuals. The data were produced by immunoSEQ multiplex PCR, yet TCRdb's version contains in-frame clones alone and is incomplete. The sample contains 110,000 or so clones, around two thirds of which appear only once. Sequencing input: memory CD8+ T cells sorted from blood. All receptors come from a woman in her 30s in good health. The CDR3 runs from the conserved cysteine through the conserved F or W. A D gene is named only where the DNA matches it firmly. Clone size is given for some rows only: seen once, a few or many times, or a class if the clone is expanded.

v_call	cdr3_length	j_call	d_call	clone_size	cdr3_nt	cdr3_aa
TRBV23-1	15	TRBJ1-5	NA	NA	TGCGCCAGCAGTCAACCCCAGCACGACAATCAGCCCCAGCATTTT	CASSQPQHDNQPQHF
TRBV5-4	15	TRBJ2-7	TRBD1	NA	TGTGCCAGCAGCCCCATTGGGACAGGATTTTACGAGCAGTACTTC	CASSPIGTGFYEQYF
TRBV9	18	TRBJ2-1	TRBD2	NA	TGTGCCAGCAAACCCAGGGAGGCGGGAGAGAGCTCCTACAATGAGCAGTTCTTC	CASKPREAGESSYNEQFF
TRBV19	15	TRBJ2-1	TRBD2	NA	TGTGCCAGTAGTAAATCTAGCGGGGACTACAATGAGCAGTTCTTC	CASSKSSGDYNEQFF
TRBV7-2	16	TRBJ1-2	TRBD1	NA	TGTGCCAGCACCCTACGACCCCCAACAGGGGCCTATGGCTACACCTTC	CASTLRPPTGAYGYTF
TRBV28	15	TRBJ2-7	TRBD1	few	TGTGCCAGCGCGTTTCGCTCAGGGGGCTCCTACGAGCAGTACTTC	CASAFRSGGSYEQYF
TRBV11-2	18	TRBJ1-5	TRBD1	NA	TGTGCCAGCAGCTTTAGGGACAGAGAACTCCTTAGCAATCAGCCCCAGCATTTT	CASSFRDRELLSNQPQHF
TRBV6-1	14	TRBJ2-6	NA	many	TGTGCCAGCAGTGGCCGGGACGAAACCAACGTCCTGACTTTC	CASSGRDETNVLTF
TRBV5-4	17	TRBJ1-2	TRBD1	many	TGTGCCAGCAGCTTGGATAATCTCGGGACAGGACGTTATGGCTACACCTTC	CASSLDNLGTGRYGYTF
TRBV7-9	16	TRBJ2-7	NA	many	TGTGCCAGCAGCTTAAGCTTAGGGGCCGAAGCCTACGAGCAGTACTTC	CASSLSLGAEAYEQYF
TRBV19	15	TRBJ1-5	NA	NA	TGTGCCAGTAGTATAGCAGGGGAACCTTTTCAGCCCCAGCATTTT	CASSIAGEPFQPQHF
TRBV13	15	TRBJ2-7	TRBD1	NA	TGTGCCAGCAGCTTATTGACAGGGGTCACCTACGAGCAGTACTTC	CASSLLTGVTYEQYF
TRBV27	14	TRBJ2-7	NA	NA	TGTGCCAGCAGTCAGGGACTCACGCAGGGCGAGCAGTACTTC	CASSQGLTQGEQYF
TRBV5-4	15	TRBJ2-1	TRBD2	NA	TGTGCCAGCAGCTATTCTAGCGGGAGAGCAGATGAGCAGTTCTTC	CASSYSSGRADEQFF
TRBV6-4	13	TRBJ2-2	NA	NA	TGTGCCAGCTCGACAGGGAACACCGGGGAGCTGTTTTTT	CASSTGNTGELFF
TRBV28	13	TRBJ2-2	TRBD1	once	TGTGCCAGCAGGAGGGGGCTCGGCGGGGAGCTGTTTTTT	CASRRGLGGELFF
TRBV4-1	11	TRBJ1-1	NA	NA	TGCGCCTCCGGAGGGAACCCTGAAGCTTTCTTT	CASGGNPEAFF
TRBV29-1	13	TRBJ1-1	NA	NA	TGCAGCGTCCTGACAGGCCTGAACACTGAAGCTTTCTTT	CSVLTGLNTEAFF
TRBV19	16	TRBJ1-5	TRBD1	NA	TGTGCCAGCAAGGACGGGACAGCTTATAGCAATCAGCCCCAGCATTTT	CASKDGTAYSNQPQHF
TRBV27	14	TRBJ1-2	TRBD1	NA	TGTGCCAGCAGCCCCGGGACAGGGGTCTATGGCTACACCTTC	CASSPGTGVYGYTF
TRBV6-5	14	TRBJ1-2	NA	NA	TGTGCCAGCAGCCACTTAGAGGGGTCCTATGGCTACACCTTC	CASSHLEGSYGYTF
TRBV7-3	18	TRBJ2-1	TRBD2	NA	TGTGCCAGCAGCCCTACCCCTAGCGGGAGACCTACCTACAATGAGCAGTTCTTC	CASSPTPSGRPTYNEQFF
TRBV11-2	12	TRBJ2-7	NA	NA	TGTGCCAGCAGCTTTATATCCTACGAGCAGTACTTC	CASSFISYEQYF
TRBV7-9	13	TRBJ1-5	NA	NA	TGTGCCAGCAGCTTAGAGGGGTGGCAGCCCCAGCATTTT	CASSLEGWQPQHF
TRBV28	12	TRBJ2-1	NA	NA	TGTGCCAGCCACAGGATTCTCAATGAGCAGTTCTTC	CASHRILNEQFF
TRBV15	15	TRBJ2-7	TRBD2	few	TGTGCCACCAGCAGGGGACTAGCGGGAGCCTACGAGCAGTACTTC	CATSRGLAGAYEQYF
TRBV25-1	17	TRBJ2-2	TRBD1	NA	TGTGCCAGCAGTGCTCAATCGGGACAGGGGTCCCCCGGGGAGCTGTTTTTT	CASSAQSGQGSPGELFF
TRBV15	15	TRBJ2-5	TRBD1	NA	TGTGCCACCAGCAGAGACAGGGGGCGCTTAGAGACCCAGTACTTC	CATSRDRGRLETQYF
TRBV7-9	18	TRBJ2-1	TRBD2	NA	TGTGCCAGCAGCCTACTCGTGGGTCGGAGCGGGGGTTACAATGAGCAGTTCTTC	CASSLLVGRSGGYNEQFF
TRBV29-1	12	TRBJ1-1	NA	NA	TGCAGCGTTGAAGCGTCGGGAGGGGGAACTTTCTTT	CSVEASGGGTFF
TRBV7-8	14	TRBJ1-1	NA	few	TGTGCCAGCAGCGACGACAGCATGAACACTGAAGCTTTCTTT	CASSDDSMNTEAFF
TRBV7-5	15	TRBJ1-3	NA	NA	TGTGTCAGAAGCTTACCTTGGCCCCCTGGAAACACCATATATTTT	CVRSLPWPPGNTIYF
TRBV11-1	14	TRBJ2-7	TRBD2	few	TGTGCCAGCAGCCCAGGGACTAGCGCCTACGAGCAGTACTTC	CASSPGTSAYEQYF
TRBV14	11	TRBJ2-1	NA	NA	TGTGCCAGCAGCCTTAACAATGAGCAGTTCTTC	CASSLNNEQFF
TRBV15	18	TRBJ1-3	NA	NA	TGTGCCACCAGCAGAGATGATACAGGCTCCTACTTTGGAAACACCATATATTTT	CATSRDDTGSYFGNTIYF
TRBV6-6	13	TRBJ2-1	NA	NA	TGTGCCAGCAAGGGTTGGCCCTACAATGAGCAGTTCTTC	CASKGWPYNEQFF
TRBV19	13	TRBJ2-7	NA	NA	TGTGCCAGTAGTTTGGACAGTTCCTACGAGCAGTACTTC	CASSLDSSYEQYF
TRBV5-5	16	TRBJ2-4	NA	many	TGTGCCAGCAGCCTGCAGCCGTTACTAGCCAAAAACATTCAGTACTTC	CASSLQPLLAKNIQYF
TRBV18	12	TRBJ1-6	NA	once	TGTGCCAGCTCACCACGCGATTCACCCCTCCACTTT	CASSPRDSPLHF
TRBV21-1	17	TRBJ2-3	NA	NA	TGTGCCAGCAGCAAAGGCGGTAGCGGGGCTTCCACAGATACGCAGTATTTT	CASSKGGSGASTDTQYF
TRBV10-3	16	TRBJ2-5	TRBD2	NA	TGTGCCATCAGTGAGTCGAATCTAGCGGGAACAAAGACCCAGTACTTC	CAISESNLAGTKTQYF
TRBV27	16	TRBJ2-7	TRBD2	NA	TGTGCCAGCAGTACGGTACTAGCGGCTGGGAGCTACGAGCAGTACTTC	CASSTVLAAGSYEQYF
TRBV6-6	16	TRBJ2-2	NA	NA	TGTGCCAGCAGTTACGGCGGCCCAACGAACACCGGGGAGCTGTTTTTT	CASSYGGPTNTGELFF
TRBV6-1	12	TRBJ1-5	TRBD1	few	TGTGCCAGCCGGGACAGTCCGGGGCCCCAGCATTTT	CASRDSPGPQHF
TRBV6-1	15	TRBJ2-1	TRBD2	few	TGTGCCAGCAAGGTAGGGACTAGCGGATACAATGAGCAGTTCTTC	CASKVGTSGYNEQFF
TRBV27	13	TRBJ2-7	NA	NA	TGTGCCAGCAGTTTGCGTCCAGGGGCCGAGCAGTACTTC	CASSLRPGAEQYF
TRBV6-4	14	TRBJ2-3	NA	few	TGTGCCAGCAGTGGGGGCGGGGAGACAGATACGCAGTATTTT	CASSGGGETDTQYF
TRBV7-2	16	TRBJ2-5	TRBD2	NA	TGTGCCAGCAGCTTAGCAGGGACTAGTTTTCAAGAGACCCAGTACTTC	CASSLAGTSFQETQYF